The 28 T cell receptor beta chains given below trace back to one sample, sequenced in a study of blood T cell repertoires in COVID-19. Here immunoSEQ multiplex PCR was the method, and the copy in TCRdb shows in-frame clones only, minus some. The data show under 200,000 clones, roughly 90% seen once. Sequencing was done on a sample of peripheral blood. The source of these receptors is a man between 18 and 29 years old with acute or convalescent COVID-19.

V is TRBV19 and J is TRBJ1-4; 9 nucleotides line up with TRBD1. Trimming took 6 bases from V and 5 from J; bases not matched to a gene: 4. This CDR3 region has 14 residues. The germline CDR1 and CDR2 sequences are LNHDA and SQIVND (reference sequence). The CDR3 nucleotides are TGTGCCAGTAGCCTCGGGACAGGGAATGAAAAACTGTTTTTT. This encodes CASSLGTGNEKLFF. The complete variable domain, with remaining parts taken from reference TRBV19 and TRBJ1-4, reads DGGITQSPKYLFRKEGQNVTLSCEQNLNHDAMYWYRQDPGQGLRLIYYSQIVNDFQKGDIAEGYSVSREKKESFPLTVTSAQKNPTAFYLCASSLGTGNEKLFFGSGTQLSVL.

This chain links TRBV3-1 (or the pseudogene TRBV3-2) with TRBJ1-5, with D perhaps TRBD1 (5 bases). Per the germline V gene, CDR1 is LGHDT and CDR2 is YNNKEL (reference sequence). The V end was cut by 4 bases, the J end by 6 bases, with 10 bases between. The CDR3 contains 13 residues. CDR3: CASSLLGVQPQHF. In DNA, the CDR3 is TGTGCCAGCAGCCTATTAGGGGTTCAGCCCCAGCATTTT.

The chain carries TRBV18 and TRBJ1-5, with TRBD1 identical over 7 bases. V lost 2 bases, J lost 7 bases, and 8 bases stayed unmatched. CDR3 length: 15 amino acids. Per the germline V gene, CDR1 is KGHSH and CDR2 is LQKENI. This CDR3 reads CASSPEQGFGQPQHF. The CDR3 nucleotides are TGTGCCAGCTCACCAGAACAGGGGTTCGGACAGCCCCAGCATTTT.

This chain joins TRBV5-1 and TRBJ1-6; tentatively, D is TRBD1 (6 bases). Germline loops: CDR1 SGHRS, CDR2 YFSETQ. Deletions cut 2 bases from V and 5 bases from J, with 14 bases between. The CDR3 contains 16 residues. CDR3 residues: CASSLIPGADNSPLHF. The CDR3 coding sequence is TGCGCCAGCAGCTTAATCCCAGGGGCCGATAATTCACCCCTCCACTTT.

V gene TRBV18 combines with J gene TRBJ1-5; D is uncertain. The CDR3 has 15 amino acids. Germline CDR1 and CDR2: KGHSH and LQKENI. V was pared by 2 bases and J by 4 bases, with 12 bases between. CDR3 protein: CASSPGQVQNQPQHF. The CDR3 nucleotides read TGTGCCAGCTCACCAGGGCAGGTTCAGAATCAGCCCCAGCATTTT.

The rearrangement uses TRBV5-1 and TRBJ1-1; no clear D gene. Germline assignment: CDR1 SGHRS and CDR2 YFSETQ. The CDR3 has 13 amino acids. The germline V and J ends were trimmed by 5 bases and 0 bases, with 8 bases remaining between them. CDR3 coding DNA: TGCGCCAGCAGAACTATGCTGAACACTGAAGCTTTCTTT. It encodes CASRTMLNTEAFF.

CDR3 in amino acids: CASSLGYTEFSGNTIYF. DNA of the CDR3: TGTGCCAGCAGCTTAGGCTACACAGAATTCTCTGGAAACACCATATATTTT. The rearrangement links TRBV7-8 to TRBJ1-3; D gene ambiguous. Germline V CDR1 and CDR2: SGHVS, FQNEAQ. V lost 1 base and J 0 bases, leaving 13 bases between the germline ends. This CDR3 region has 17 residues. Full variable domain (remainder filled in from reference TRBV7-8 and TRBJ1-3): GAGVSQSPRYKVAKRGQDVALRCDPISGHVSLFWYQQALGQGPEFLTYFQNEAQLDKSGLPSDRFFAERPEGSVSTLKIQRTQQEDSAVYLCASSLGYTEFSGNTIYFGEGSWLTVV.

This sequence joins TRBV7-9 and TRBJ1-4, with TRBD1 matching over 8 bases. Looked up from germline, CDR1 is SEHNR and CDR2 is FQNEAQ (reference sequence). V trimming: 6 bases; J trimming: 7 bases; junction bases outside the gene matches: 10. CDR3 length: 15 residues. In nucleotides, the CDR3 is TGTGCCAGCAGACTCGACAGGGGATCAAGTGAAAAACTGTTTTTT. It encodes CASRLDRGSSEKLFF.

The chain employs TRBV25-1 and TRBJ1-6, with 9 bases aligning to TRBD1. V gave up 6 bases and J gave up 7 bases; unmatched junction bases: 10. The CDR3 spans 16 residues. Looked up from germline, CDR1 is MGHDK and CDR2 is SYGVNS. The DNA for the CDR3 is TGTGCCAGCAGCGACCGACAGGGGGTCGGGAATTCACCCCTCCACTTT. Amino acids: CASSDRQGVGNSPLHF.

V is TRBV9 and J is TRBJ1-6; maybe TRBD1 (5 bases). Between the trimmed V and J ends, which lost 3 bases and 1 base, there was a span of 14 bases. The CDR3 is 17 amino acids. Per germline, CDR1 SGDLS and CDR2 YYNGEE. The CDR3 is CASSALPGESYNSPLHF. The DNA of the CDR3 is TGTGCCAGCAGCGCCCTACCGGGGGAGTCCTATAATTCACCCCTCCACTTT.

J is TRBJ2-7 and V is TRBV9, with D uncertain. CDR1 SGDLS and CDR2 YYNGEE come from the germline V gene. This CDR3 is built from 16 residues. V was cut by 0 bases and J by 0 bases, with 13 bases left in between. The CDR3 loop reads CASSVVEAPISYEQYF. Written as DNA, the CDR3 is TGTGCCAGCAGCGTAGTCGAGGCCCCAATCTCCTACGAGCAGTACTTC.

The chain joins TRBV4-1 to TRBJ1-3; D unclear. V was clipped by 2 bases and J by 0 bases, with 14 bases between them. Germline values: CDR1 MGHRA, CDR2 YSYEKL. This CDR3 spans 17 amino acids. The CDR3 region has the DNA TGCGCCAGCAGCCAATTGGTGGTAGGGAGCTCTGGAAACACCATATATTTT. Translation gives CASSQLVVGSSGNTIYF.

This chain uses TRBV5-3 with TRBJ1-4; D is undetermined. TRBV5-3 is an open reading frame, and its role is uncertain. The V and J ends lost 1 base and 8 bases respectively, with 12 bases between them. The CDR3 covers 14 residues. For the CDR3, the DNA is TGTGCCAGAAGCTTGTCGGGTTTTCGAGAAAAACTGTTTTTT. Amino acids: CARSLSGFREKLFF.

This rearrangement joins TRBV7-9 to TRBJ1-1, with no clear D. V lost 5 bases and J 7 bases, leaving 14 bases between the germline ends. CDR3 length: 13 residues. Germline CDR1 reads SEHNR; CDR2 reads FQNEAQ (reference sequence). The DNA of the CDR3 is TGTGCCAGCAGCCCTTCGTTAGGCGGTGAAGCTTTCTTT. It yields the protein CASSPSLGGEAFF.

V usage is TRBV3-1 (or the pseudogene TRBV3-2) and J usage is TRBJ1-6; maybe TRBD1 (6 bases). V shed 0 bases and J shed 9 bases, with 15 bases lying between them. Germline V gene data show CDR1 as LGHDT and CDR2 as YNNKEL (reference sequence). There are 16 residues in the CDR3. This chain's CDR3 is CASSQDLAGATSPLHF. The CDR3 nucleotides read TGTGCCAGCAGCCAAGACCTGGCGGGGGCCACTTCACCCCTCCACTTT.

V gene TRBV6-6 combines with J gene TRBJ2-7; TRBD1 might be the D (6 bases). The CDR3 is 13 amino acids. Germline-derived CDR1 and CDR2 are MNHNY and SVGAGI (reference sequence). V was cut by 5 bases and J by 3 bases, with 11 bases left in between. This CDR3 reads CASSVGQIYEQYF. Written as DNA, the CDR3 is TGTGCCAGCAGTGTCGGACAGATCTACGAGCAGTACTTC.

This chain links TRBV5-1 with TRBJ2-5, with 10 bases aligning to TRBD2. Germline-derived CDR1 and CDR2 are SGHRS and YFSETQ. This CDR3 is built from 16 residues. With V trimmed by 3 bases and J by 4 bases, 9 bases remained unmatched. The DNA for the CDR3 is TGCGCCAGCAGCTCGAGTTTAGCGGGGGGAGTAGAGACCCAGTACTTC. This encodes CASSSSLAGGVETQYF.

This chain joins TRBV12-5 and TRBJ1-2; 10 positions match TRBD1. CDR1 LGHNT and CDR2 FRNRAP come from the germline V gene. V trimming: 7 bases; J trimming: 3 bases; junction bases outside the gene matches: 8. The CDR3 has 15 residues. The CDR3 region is CASALGTGAYYGYTF. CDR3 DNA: TGTGCTAGTGCCCTAGGGACAGGGGCTTACTATGGCTACACCTTC.

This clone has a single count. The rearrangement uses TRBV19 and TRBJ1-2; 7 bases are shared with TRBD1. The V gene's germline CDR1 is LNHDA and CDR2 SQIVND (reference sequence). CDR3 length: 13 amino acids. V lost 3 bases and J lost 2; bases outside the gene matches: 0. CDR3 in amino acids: CASSMDRNYGYTF. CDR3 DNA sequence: TGTGCCAGTAGTATGGACAGGAACTATGGCTACACCTTC.

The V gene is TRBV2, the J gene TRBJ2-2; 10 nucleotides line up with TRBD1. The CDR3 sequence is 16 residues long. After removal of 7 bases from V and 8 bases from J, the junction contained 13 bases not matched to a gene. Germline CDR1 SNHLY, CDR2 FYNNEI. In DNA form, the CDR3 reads TGTGCCAGCACTCGAGAGAGACAGGGGGCTCGGGGGGAGCTGTTTTTT. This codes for CASTRERQGARGELFF. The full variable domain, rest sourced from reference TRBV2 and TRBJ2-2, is EPEVTQTPSHQVTQMGQEVILRCVPISNHLYFYWYRQILGQKVEFLVSFYNNEISEKSEIFDDQFSVERPDGSNFTLKIRSTKLEDSAMYFCASTRERQGARGELFFGEGSRLTVL.

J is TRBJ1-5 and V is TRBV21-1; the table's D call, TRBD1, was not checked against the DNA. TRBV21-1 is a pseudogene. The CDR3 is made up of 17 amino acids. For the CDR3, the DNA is TGTGCCAGCAGCCTTAGGACAGGGGATACAAGCAATCAGCCCCAGCATTTT. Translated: CASSLRTGDTSNQPQHF.

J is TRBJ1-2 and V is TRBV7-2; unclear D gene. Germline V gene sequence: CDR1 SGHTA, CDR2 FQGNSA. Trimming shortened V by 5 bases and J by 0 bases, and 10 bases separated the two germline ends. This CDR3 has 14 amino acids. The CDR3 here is CASSARYSNYGYTF. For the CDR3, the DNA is TGTGCCAGCAGCGCCCGGTACTCTAACTATGGCTACACCTTC.

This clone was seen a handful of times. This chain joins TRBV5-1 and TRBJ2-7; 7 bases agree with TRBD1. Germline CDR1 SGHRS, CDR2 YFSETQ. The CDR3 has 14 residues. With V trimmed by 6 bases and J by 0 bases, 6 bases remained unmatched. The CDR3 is CASKQGPLSYEQYF. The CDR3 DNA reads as TGCGCCAGCAAACAGGGGCCCCTCTCCTACGAGCAGTACTTC.

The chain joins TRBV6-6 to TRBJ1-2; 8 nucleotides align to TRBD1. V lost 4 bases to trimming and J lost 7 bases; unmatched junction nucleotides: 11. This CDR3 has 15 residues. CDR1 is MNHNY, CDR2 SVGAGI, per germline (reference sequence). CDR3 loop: CASSSNRGAAGGYTF. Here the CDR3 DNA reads TGTGCCAGCAGTTCCAACAGGGGGGCCGCGGGTGGCTACACCTTC.

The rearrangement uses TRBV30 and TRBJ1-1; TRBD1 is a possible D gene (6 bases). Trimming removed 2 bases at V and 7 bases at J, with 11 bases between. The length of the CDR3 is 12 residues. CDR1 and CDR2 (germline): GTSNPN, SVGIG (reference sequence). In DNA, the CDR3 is TGTGCCTGGAGTCGTACAGGGTTTGAAGCTTTCTTT. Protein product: CAWSRTGFEAFF. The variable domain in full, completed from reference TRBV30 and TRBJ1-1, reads SQTIHQWPATLVQPVGSPLSLECTVEGTSNPNLYWYRQAAGRGLQLLFYSVGIGQISSEVPQNLSASRPQDRQFILSSKKLLLSDSGFYLCAWSRTGFEAFFGQGTRLTVV.

The CDR3 here is CASSWETSYNEQFF. As DNA, the CDR3 is TGCGCCAGCAGCTGGGAGACTAGCTACAATGAGCAGTTCTTC. The chain has TRBV5-1 and TRBJ2-1, with D possibly TRBD2 on 6 matching bases. V lost 3 bases and J 3 bases, leaving 10 bases between the germline ends. The CDR3 is 14 residues long. Germline V gene lookup returns CDR1 SGHRS and CDR2 YFSETQ.

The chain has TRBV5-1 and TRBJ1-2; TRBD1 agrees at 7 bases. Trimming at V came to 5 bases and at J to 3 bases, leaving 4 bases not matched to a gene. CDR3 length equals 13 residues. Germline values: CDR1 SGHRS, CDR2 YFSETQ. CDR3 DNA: TGCGCCAGCAGTTACACAGGGGACTATGGCTACACCTTC. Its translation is CASSYTGDYGYTF.

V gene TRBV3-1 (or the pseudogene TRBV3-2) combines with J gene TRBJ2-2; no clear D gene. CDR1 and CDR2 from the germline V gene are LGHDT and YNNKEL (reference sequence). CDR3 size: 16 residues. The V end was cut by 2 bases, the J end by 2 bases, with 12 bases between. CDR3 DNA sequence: TGTGCCAGCAGCCAACACCCGACACCAAACACCGGGGAGCTGTTTTTT. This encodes CASSQHPTPNTGELFF.